The rows below give T cell receptor beta chains drawn from one sample of a study of T cells in Graves' hyperthyroidism and ophthalmopathy. Using its own MiXCR run on the multiplex PCR reads, TCRdb lists one record per CDR3 protein. The data contain hundreds of thousands of distinct CDR3 sequences, approximately 15% of them singletons. Sequenced: blood. These TCRs come from a woman aged 30 to 39 with Graves' hyperthyroidism that later progressed to Graves' ophthalmopathy. Both conserved end residues are part of each CDR3. D genes are given only for firm matches. Clone size is not always given. Where it is, it says once, few, many or a class for expanded clones.

clone_size: NA
cdr3_length: 19
j_call: TRBJ1-6
d_call: TRBD1
v_call: TRBV4-2
cdr3_nt: TGTGCCAGCAGCCAAGAAGCCCTCGGAGGGCAGGGGGCATATTCACCCCTCCACTTT
cdr3_aa: CASSQEALGGQGAYSPLHF

clone_size: many
cdr3_length: 11
j_call: TRBJ1-1
d_call: NA
v_call: TRBV27
cdr3_nt: TGTGCCAGCGGGGGGGGATTAGAAGCTTTCTTT
cdr3_aa: CASGGGLEAFF

clone_size: many
cdr3_length: 12
j_call: TRBJ1-1
d_call: NA
v_call: TRBV12-3/TRBV12-4
cdr3_nt: TGTGCCAGCAGTGATCGGAGAACTGAAGCTTTCTTT
cdr3_aa: CASSDRRTEAFF

clone_size: many
cdr3_length: 15
j_call: TRBJ1-1
d_call: NA
v_call: TRBV12-5
cdr3_nt: TGTGCTAGTGGTTTGATCGTTGGTGCGGGGGCGAGGGCTTTCTTT
cdr3_aa: CASGLIVGAGARAFF

clone_size: many
cdr3_length: 12
j_call: TRBJ2-7
d_call: NA
v_call: TRBV27
cdr3_nt: TGTGCCAGCAGTTTAGGCGGTCAAGAGCAGTACTTC
cdr3_aa: CASSLGGQEQYF

clone_size: many
cdr3_length: 14
j_call: TRBJ2-7
d_call: NA
v_call: TRBV28
cdr3_nt: TGTGCCAGCAGTTTGGGAGGGGGGAGGAACGAGCAGTACTTC
cdr3_aa: CASSLGGGRNEQYF

clone_size: NA
cdr3_length: 13
j_call: TRBJ2-7
d_call: TRBD1
v_call: TRBV10-3
cdr3_nt: TGTGCCACGAAGGACAGGGAGTCCTACGAGCAGTACTTC
cdr3_aa: CATKDRESYEQYF

clone_size: many
cdr3_length: 16
j_call: TRBJ1-1
d_call: TRBD1
v_call: TRBV18
cdr3_nt: TGTGCCAGCTCCCTAGGACAGGGAGGAATGAACACTGAAGCTTTCTTT
cdr3_aa: CASSLGQGGMNTEAFF

clone_size: NA
cdr3_length: 15
j_call: TRBJ1-3
d_call: NA
v_call: TRBV18
cdr3_nt: TGTGCCAGCTCATCGACAGTAGCTCTGGGAAACACCATATATTTT
cdr3_aa: CASSSTVALGNTIYF

clone_size: many
cdr3_length: 15
j_call: TRBJ2-1
d_call: TRBD1
v_call: TRBV28
cdr3_nt: TGTGCCAGCAGTTTATTGACAGGGTTTAAGAATGAGCAGTTCTTC
cdr3_aa: CASSLLTGFKNEQFF

clone_size: NA
cdr3_length: 15
j_call: TRBJ2-7
d_call: NA
v_call: TRBV3-1
cdr3_nt: TGTGCCAGCAGCCAAGCCGGGACATGGTCCTACGAGCAGTACTTC
cdr3_aa: CASSQAGTWSYEQYF

clone_size: NA
cdr3_length: 14
j_call: TRBJ2-1
d_call: NA
v_call: TRBV5-1
cdr3_nt: TGCGCCAGCAGCTTGGGTTGGGGGTACAATGAGCAGTTCTTC
cdr3_aa: CASSLGWGYNEQFF

clone_size: many
cdr3_length: 15
j_call: TRBJ2-4
d_call: TRBD1
v_call: TRBV19
cdr3_nt: TGTGCCAGTAGTCACAGGGGGTTAGCCAAAAACATTCAGTACTTC
cdr3_aa: CASSHRGLAKNIQYF

clone_size: many
cdr3_length: 14
j_call: TRBJ1-1
d_call: TRBD1
v_call: TRBV29-1
cdr3_nt: TGCAGCGTCCGGACAGGGGAATTCGTTACTGAAGCTTTCTTT
cdr3_aa: CSVRTGEFVTEAFF

clone_size: many
cdr3_length: 16
j_call: TRBJ2-5
d_call: NA
v_call: TRBV7-9
cdr3_nt: TGTGCCAGCAGCGTGGGCGGGGACCCGTACCAAGAGACCCAGTACTTC
cdr3_aa: CASSVGGDPYQETQYF

clone_size: NA
cdr3_length: 17
j_call: TRBJ2-7
d_call: TRBD1
v_call: TRBV3-1
cdr3_nt: TGTGCCAGCAGCCAAGAGCTCGCGTGGGGACAGGGACACGAGCAGTACTTC
cdr3_aa: CASSQELAWGQGHEQYF

clone_size: many
cdr3_length: 13
j_call: TRBJ1-6
d_call: NA
v_call: TRBV12-3/TRBV12-4
cdr3_nt: TGTGCCAGCAGTCCGGGTCTGAATTCACCCCTCCACTTT
cdr3_aa: CASSPGLNSPLHF

clone_size: once
cdr3_length: 13
j_call: TRBJ1-1
d_call: NA
v_call: TRBV13
cdr3_nt: TGTGCCAGCAGCCCCCGACGGAGCACTGAAGCTTTCTTT
cdr3_aa: CASSPRRSTEAFF

clone_size: many
cdr3_length: 17
j_call: TRBJ2-1
d_call: TRBD2
v_call: TRBV9
cdr3_nt: TGTGCCAGCAGCGTAGAGTCGGCGGGAGGGCCGGGTAATGAGCAGTTCTTC
cdr3_aa: CASSVESAGGPGNEQFF

clone_size: many
cdr3_length: 11
j_call: TRBJ1-2
d_call: NA
v_call: TRBV30
cdr3_nt: TGTGCCTGGGGACTTGGACTTGGCTACACCTTC
cdr3_aa: CAWGLGLGYTF

clone_size: many
cdr3_length: 13
j_call: TRBJ1-5
d_call: NA
v_call: TRBV27
cdr3_nt: TGTGCCAGCAGAAGGACAGTTAATCAGCCCCAGCATTTT
cdr3_aa: CASRRTVNQPQHF

clone_size: NA
cdr3_length: 15
j_call: TRBJ2-2
d_call: NA
v_call: TRBV12-3/TRBV12-4
cdr3_nt: TGTGCCAGCAGGCGTAACTTGGGCTCCACCGGGGAGCTGTTTTTT
cdr3_aa: CASRRNLGSTGELFF

clone_size: NA
cdr3_length: 13
j_call: TRBJ2-3
d_call: NA
v_call: TRBV18
cdr3_nt: TGTGCCAGCTCACCGATAGGTGGTGATACGCAGTATTTT
cdr3_aa: CASSPIGGDTQYF

clone_size: many
cdr3_length: 15
j_call: TRBJ2-3
d_call: TRBD2
v_call: TRBV6-1
cdr3_nt: TGTGCCAGCCAGGTCGGGACTAGCGGCACAGATACGCAGTATTTT
cdr3_aa: CASQVGTSGTDTQYF

clone_size: NA
cdr3_length: 16
j_call: TRBJ2-7
d_call: NA
v_call: TRBV5-6
cdr3_nt: TGTGCCAGCACCCGGCGTGGACAGCATTATCCCTACGAGCAGTACTTC
cdr3_aa: CASTRRGQHYPYEQYF

clone_size: many
cdr3_length: 13
j_call: TRBJ2-7
d_call: TRBD1
v_call: TRBV20-1
cdr3_nt: TGCAGTGCTAGCGGGACAGGGGGAAACGAGCAGTACTTC
cdr3_aa: CSASGTGGNEQYF

clone_size: many
cdr3_length: 14
j_call: TRBJ1-2
d_call: NA
v_call: TRBV6-1
cdr3_nt: TGTGCCAGCGGGACGGAGGACAGCTTGAATGGCTACACCTTC
cdr3_aa: CASGTEDSLNGYTF

clone_size: many
cdr3_length: 18
j_call: TRBJ2-1
d_call: TRBD2
v_call: TRBV9
cdr3_nt: TGTGCCAGCAGCCCCACCGGACTAGCGGCGAGCTCCTACAATGAGCAGTTCTTC
cdr3_aa: CASSPTGLAASSYNEQFF

clone_size: many
cdr3_length: 15
j_call: TRBJ2-7
d_call: NA
v_call: TRBV12-5
cdr3_nt: TGTGCTAGTGGGTTTAGCCCGGGGACCTCCTACGAGCAGTACTTC
cdr3_aa: CASGFSPGTSYEQYF

clone_size: many
cdr3_length: 13
j_call: TRBJ2-3
d_call: TRBD2
v_call: TRBV2
cdr3_nt: TGTGCCAGCAGTAGCGGGGCAGGGGATACGCAGTATTTT
cdr3_aa: CASSSGAGDTQYF

clone_size: many
cdr3_length: 16
j_call: TRBJ2-7
d_call: NA
v_call: TRBV7-9
cdr3_nt: TGTGCCAGCAGCTTAGCGGCGGGGCGGACCACCTACGAGCAGTACTTC
cdr3_aa: CASSLAAGRTTYEQYF

clone_size: NA
cdr3_length: 16
j_call: TRBJ2-1
d_call: NA
v_call: TRBV30
cdr3_nt: TGTGCCTGGAGCGCCATCGTGAGAGGGGTCTACAATGAGCAGTTCTTC
cdr3_aa: CAWSAIVRGVYNEQFF

clone_size: many
cdr3_length: 12
j_call: TRBJ1-1
d_call: NA
v_call: TRBV2
cdr3_nt: TGTGCCAGCAGAGCGGGGAACACTGAAGCTTTCTTT
cdr3_aa: CASRAGNTEAFF

clone_size: few
cdr3_length: 15
j_call: TRBJ2-3
d_call: TRBD2
v_call: TRBV3-1
cdr3_nt: TGTGCCAGCAGCCCCTCGGGACTAGCAACAGATACGCAGTATTTT
cdr3_aa: CASSPSGLATDTQYF

clone_size: many
cdr3_length: 15
j_call: TRBJ2-5
d_call: NA
v_call: TRBV12-3/TRBV12-4
cdr3_nt: TGTGCCAGCAGTTTACTCAGGACCGGGGAAGAGACCCAGTACTTC
cdr3_aa: CASSLLRTGEETQYF

clone_size: many
cdr3_length: 12
j_call: TRBJ1-1
d_call: NA
v_call: TRBV2
cdr3_nt: TGTGCCAGCAGTGTACGGGGGACTGAAGCTTTCTTT
cdr3_aa: CASSVRGTEAFF

clone_size: many
cdr3_length: 15
j_call: TRBJ1-5
d_call: NA
v_call: TRBV5-1
cdr3_nt: TGCGCCAGCAGCTTGGTTCCTCGGGACGATCAGCCCCAGCATTTT
cdr3_aa: CASSLVPRDDQPQHF

clone_size: NA
cdr3_length: 15
j_call: TRBJ1-1
d_call: NA
v_call: TRBV18
cdr3_nt: TGTGCCAGCTCACCAAGGGTAGGGCCGAACACTGAAGCTTTCTTT
cdr3_aa: CASSPRVGPNTEAFF

clone_size: many
cdr3_length: 12
j_call: TRBJ1-2
d_call: NA
v_call: TRBV29-1
cdr3_nt: TGCAGCGTTGAGCAGGGCCTTGGGGGCTACACCTTC
cdr3_aa: CSVEQGLGGYTF

clone_size: many
cdr3_length: 14
j_call: TRBJ1-6
d_call: NA
v_call: TRBV30
cdr3_nt: TGTGCCTGGGACTACCGGGGGAAAAATTCACCCCTCCACTTT
cdr3_aa: CAWDYRGKNSPLHF

clone_size: many
cdr3_length: 14
j_call: TRBJ2-2
d_call: NA
v_call: TRBV2
cdr3_nt: TGTGCCAGCAGTGCGACGGGAGTGGGCGGGGAGCTGTTTTTT
cdr3_aa: CASSATGVGGELFF

clone_size: many
cdr3_length: 15
j_call: TRBJ2-1
d_call: TRBD2
v_call: TRBV27
cdr3_nt: TGTGCCAGCACCTTTCCGGGACTAGCGGGCAATGAGCAGTTCTTC
cdr3_aa: CASTFPGLAGNEQFF

clone_size: few
cdr3_length: 15
j_call: TRBJ1-5
d_call: TRBD1
v_call: TRBV5-8
cdr3_nt: TGTGCCAGCAGCCCGGGACAGGGCCCGAATCAGCCCCAGCATTTT
cdr3_aa: CASSPGQGPNQPQHF

clone_size: many
cdr3_length: 14
j_call: TRBJ1-2
d_call: TRBD1
v_call: TRBV7-9
cdr3_nt: TGTGCCAGCAGCCAGACAGGGAAGGACTATGGCTACACCTTC
cdr3_aa: CASSQTGKDYGYTF

clone_size: NA
cdr3_length: 15
j_call: TRBJ2-1
d_call: NA
v_call: TRBV11-2
cdr3_nt: TGTGCCAGCAGCTTAGAGTCCGGGTACTACAATGAGCAGTTCTTC
cdr3_aa: CASSLESGYYNEQFF

clone_size: few
cdr3_length: 16
j_call: TRBJ2-3
d_call: TRBD2
v_call: TRBV6-2/TRBV6-3
cdr3_nt: TGTGTCAGCAGGTGGCTAGCGGGCGGTCTCACAGATACGCAGTATTTT
cdr3_aa: CVSRWLAGGLTDTQYF

clone_size: many
cdr3_length: 14
j_call: TRBJ2-7
d_call: NA
v_call: TRBV11-2
cdr3_nt: TGTGCCAGCGTTTGGGGGCAGGCCTCCTACGAGCAGTACTTC
cdr3_aa: CASVWGQASYEQYF

clone_size: many
cdr3_length: 17
j_call: TRBJ2-5
d_call: NA
v_call: TRBV28
cdr3_nt: TGTGCCAGCAGTTTATTTTTTATCGGCTTGTACCAAGAGACCCAGTACTTC
cdr3_aa: CASSLFFIGLYQETQYF

clone_size: many
cdr3_length: 12
j_call: TRBJ2-1
d_call: TRBD2
v_call: TRBV5-8
cdr3_nt: TGTGCCAGCAGCTTGGAGCGGGGTCGGCAGTTCTTC
cdr3_aa: CASSLERGRQFF

clone_size: NA
cdr3_length: 14
j_call: TRBJ2-3
d_call: NA
v_call: TRBV15
cdr3_nt: TGTGCCACCAGCAACCCTACAGGAGCAGATACGCAGTATTTT
cdr3_aa: CATSNPTGADTQYF

clone_size: many
cdr3_length: 14
j_call: TRBJ2-4
d_call: NA
v_call: TRBV2
cdr3_nt: TGTGCCAGCACCCTTCGCCCGACAGGAAACATTCAGTACTTC
cdr3_aa: CASTLRPTGNIQYF

clone_size: many
cdr3_length: 14
j_call: TRBJ2-1
d_call: NA
v_call: TRBV28
cdr3_nt: TGTGCCAGCAGTTGGGGGACCCCCGACAATGAGCAGTTCTTC
cdr3_aa: CASSWGTPDNEQFF

clone_size: NA
cdr3_length: 18
j_call: TRBJ2-6
d_call: TRBD1
v_call: TRBV29-1
cdr3_nt: TGCAGCGTTGAGTCGGCGGGACAGGGATCGATCGGGGCCAGCGTCCTGACTTTC
cdr3_aa: CSVESAGQGSIGASVLTF

clone_size: many
cdr3_length: 17
j_call: TRBJ2-2
d_call: NA
v_call: TRBV11-1
cdr3_nt: TGTGCCAGCAGCTTAGCGGCGGCAGGGAGTTTCGCCGGGGAGCTGTTTTTT
cdr3_aa: CASSLAAAGSFAGELFF

clone_size: NA
cdr3_length: 14
j_call: TRBJ2-1
d_call: NA
v_call: TRBV27
cdr3_nt: TGTGCCAGCATTGAGAGGGGGGGCCTGGATGAGCAGTTCTTC
cdr3_aa: CASIERGGLDEQFF